This TCR beta chain originates from a study of radiotherapy plus CTLA-4 blockade in lung cancer. Across the whole study: Disease control was seen in around 31% of patients, objective responses in around 17%.

Only in-frame clones appear in the TCRdb table, and some are missing; sequencing was by immunoSEQ multiplex PCR. The sample carries 40,000 to 50,000 clones, around 72% recorded once. The CDR3 runs to 14 residues. V was clipped by 3 bases and J by 0 bases, with 8 bases between them. Germline CDR1 KGHSH, CDR2 LQKENI. Study-level results: The authors reported that early blood T cell clone dynamics, with interferon-beta, best predicted response.

Remarks on this clone: Its matching antigen is unknown.

Sequenced material: peripheral blood, taken from a patient treated with radiotherapy plus ipilimumab. The origin of this receptor is a human donor with non-small cell lung cancer who had a complete response to radiotherapy plus ipilimumab. V is TRBV18 and J is TRBJ1-1; D ambiguous. Here the CDR3 reads CASSPTGMNTEAFF. CDR3 DNA sequence: TGTGCCAGCTCACCCACGGGGATGAACACTGAAGCTTTCTTT.